The 29 T cell receptor beta chains reported below all come from one sample, sequenced in a study of shared clonotypes between healthy human individuals. Libraries were prepared by immunoSEQ multiplex PCR; TCRdb keeps only in-frame clonotypes and omits some of them. The table has under 1,100,000 clones, roughly 80% seen once. The sample comprised memory CD4+ T cells sorted from blood. Stated subset: CD45RA-negative fraction. The receptors come from a man aged 18 to 30 in good health.

This clone was seen only a few times. CDR3 sequence reads: CASRREPGPEAFF. CDR3 nucleotides: TGTGCCAGCAGGAGGGAACCGGGACCCGAAGCTTTCTTT. The V gene is TRBV6-5, the J gene TRBJ1-1; possibly TRBD1 for D (5 bases). CDR1 MNHEY and CDR2 SVGAGI come from the germline V gene. V lost 6 bases and J lost 8, with 16 bases in between. There are 13 residues in the CDR3.

The chain employs TRBV12-5 and TRBJ2-7; D remains ambiguous. Trimming pared 6 bases from V and 3 bases from J, leaving 6 bases between. The germline CDR1 and CDR2 sequences are LGHNT and FRNRAP. The CDR3 has 11 residues. The CDR3 nucleotides are TGTGCTAGTGGGCGAAACTACGAGCAGTACTTC. The encoded protein is CASGRNYEQYF.

The chain is built from TRBV5-4 and TRBJ2-1; the match to TRBD2 covers 15 bases. The CDR3 is 17 amino acids. J gave up 3 bases and V 4 bases, and 5 bases lay outside the gene matches. Germline V gives CDR1 SGHNT, CDR2 YYREEE (reference sequence). The CDR3 bases are TGTGCCAGCAGCACTGGGACTAGCGGGGGGCACTACAATGAGCAGTTCTTC. Protein sequence: CASSTGTSGGHYNEQFF.

About this clone: The identical CDR3 is also encoded by other nucleotide sequences in the sample. The chain combines TRBV5-1 with TRBJ2-3, with D perhaps assigned TRBD1 or TRBD2 (5 bases each). Germline V gene sequence: CDR1 SGHRS, CDR2 YFSETQ. V was shortened by 0 bases and J by 6 bases, with 14 bases between the two germline ends. The CDR3 has 15 residues. The CDR3: CASSLGGAPTDTQYF. CDR3 DNA sequence: TGCGCCAGCAGCTTGGGAGGGGCCCCCACCGATACGCAGTATTTT.

J is TRBJ1-1 and V is TRBV28; unclear D gene. The germline gives CDR1 MDHEN, CDR2 SYDVKM. Trimming cost V 2 bases and J 1 base, with 11 bases left between them. CDR3 length: 15 residues. As DNA, the CDR3 is TGTGCCAGCAGTTTAGCGGCGGCGGGGAACACTGAAGCTTTCTTT. This codes for CASSLAAAGNTEAFF.

This chain connects TRBV19 to TRBJ2-5; D is uncertain. This CDR3 spans 14 amino acids. Germline CDR1 is LNHDA and CDR2 is SQIVND (reference sequence). Trimming shortened V by 3 bases and J by 3 bases, and 11 bases separated the two germline ends. In DNA, the CDR3 is TGTGCCAGTAGTATCGGCCTGCCTAAAGAGACCCAGTACTTC. Encoded protein: CASSIGLPKETQYF.

The CDR3 nucleotides are TGTGCCTGGGACAGGGCGGGCGAGCAGTACTTC. Translated, it gives CAWDRAGEQYF. This chain links TRBV30 with TRBJ2-5, with 7 bases matching TRBD1. The J call may be incorrect, as the DNA end agrees better with TRBJ2-7. This CDR3 spans 11 amino acids. The germline V gene has CDR1 GTSNPN and CDR2 SVGIG (reference sequence).

A remark on this clone: This sample includes further DNA sequences coding for the same CDR3. The chain has TRBV30 and TRBJ1-6; 9 bases match TRBD1. The CDR3 runs 13 residues. The V and J ends lost 3 bases and 10 bases, in that order; junction bases with no gene match: 4. Germline lookup yields CDR1 GTSNPN and CDR2 SVGIG (reference sequence). In DNA, the CDR3 is TGTGCCTGGAGGGGACAGGGTGGATCACCCCTCCACTTT. Encoded protein: CAWRGQGGSPLHF.

This clone showed up just once. The chain carries TRBV30 and TRBJ2-1; TRBD2 agrees at 9 bases. Losses at the gene ends were 4 bases for V and 6 bases for J; bases not matched to a gene: 13. The CDR3 covers 16 residues. Germline V gene sequence: CDR1 GTSNPN, CDR2 SVGIG (reference sequence). The CDR3 DNA reads TGTGCCTGGAACCCCACGGGGGCGGGGGGGCTCAATGAGCAGTTCTTC. Protein: CAWNPTGAGGLNEQFF.

On this clone: Other DNA sequences in this specimen translate into the identical CDR3. The V gene is TRBV10-2, the J gene TRBJ1-3; D not certain. V was shortened by 3 bases and J by 3 bases, with 3 bases between the two germline ends. Germline CDR1 is WSHSY and CDR2 is SAAADI. This CDR3 spans 12 amino acids. The CDR3 DNA sequence: TGCGCCAGCAGTGAAGGTGGAAACACCATATATTTT. Translating gives CASSEGGNTIYF.

The gene calls are TRBV11-2 and TRBJ1-5; D is unclear. Germline CDR1 SGHAT, CDR2 FQNNGV. The germline V and J ends were trimmed by 0 bases and 13 bases, with 13 bases remaining between them. The CDR3 consists of 13 residues. The CDR3: CASSLDAGLGQHF. CDR3 sequence (DNA): TGTGCCAGCAGCTTAGATGCTGGGTTGGGTCAGCATTTT.

The gene calls are TRBV5-5 and TRBJ2-7, with 7 bases matching TRBD2. The J segment lost 3 bases and the V segment lost 5 bases, leaving 14 bases of the junction unmatched. Germline V CDR1 and CDR2: SGHKS, YYEKEE (reference sequence). This CDR3 spans 16 amino acids. The CDR3 here is CASSPDWRGRGYEQYF. DNA of the CDR3: TGTGCCAGCAGTCCGGACTGGCGGGGGAGAGGCTACGAGCAGTACTTC.

J is TRBJ2-3 and V is TRBV7-8; the D gene is possibly TRBD1 (5 bases). The CDR3 spans 18 residues. Germline assignment: CDR1 SGHVS and CDR2 FQNEAQ. Trimming stripped 4 bases from V and 6 bases from J, with 26 bases between. The CDR3 region has the DNA TGTGCCAGCAGCTACACTTGGGGTCTCAGGGCAGGTTCGGATACGCAGTATTTT. Translation: CASSYTWGLRAGSDTQYF.

The chain joins TRBV5-4 to TRBJ2-6; TRBD1 matches 7 bases. The CDR3 is made up of 19 amino acids. V trimming: 2 bases; J trimming: 0 bases; junction bases outside the gene matches: 11. Germline V gene sequence: CDR1 SGHNT, CDR2 YYREEE (reference sequence). Here the CDR3 DNA reads TGTGCCAGCAGCTTAGTGGCACAGGGGCATAGCTCTGGGGCCAACGTCCTGACTTTC. It is translated as CASSLVAQGHSSGANVLTF.

As concerns this clone: The sample carries other DNA sequences with the same CDR3. The rearrangement links TRBV4-1 to TRBJ2-7; 12 bases map to TRBD2. CDR1 is MGHRA, CDR2 YSYEKL, per germline. V lost 5 bases and J lost 2; bases outside the gene matches: 7. The CDR3 has 16 amino acids. The CDR3 DNA reads TGCGCCAGCAGCACCAGACTAGCGGGGGATACCTACGAGCAGTACTTC. Translating gives CASSTRLAGDTYEQYF.

The chain carries TRBV7-2 and TRBJ2-1; D is possibly TRBD2 (5 bases). The CDR3 loop spans 16 amino acids. With 2 bases removed from V and 0 bases from J, the gap between germline ends came to 11 bases. Germline CDR1 reads SGHTA; CDR2 reads FQGNSA. DNA of the CDR3: TGTGCCAGCAGCTTAAGTGCTAGCCTCTCCTACAATGAGCAGTTCTTC. Its translation: CASSLSASLSYNEQFF.

CDR3 sequence: CAWRRQGTGVWHEQFF. For the CDR3, the DNA is TGTGCCTGGAGAAGACAGGGGACAGGGGTTTGGCATGAGCAGTTCTTC. The chain has TRBV30 and TRBJ2-1; TRBD1 aligns across 10 bases. The V gene end was trimmed by 3 bases and the J gene end by 8 bases; junction bases not matched to a gene: 13. Germline CDR1 reads GTSNPN; CDR2 reads SVGIG (reference sequence). The CDR3 covers 16 residues.

This chain joins TRBV30 and TRBJ1-1, with D possibly matching TRBD1 (6 bases). V gave up 5 bases and J gave up 4 bases, with 23 bases separating them. Germline values: CDR1 GTSNPN, CDR2 SVGIG (reference sequence). CDR3 length: 16 amino acids. Here the CDR3 reads CAWGGPGASQRTEAFF. The CDR3, as DNA: TGTGCCTGGGGAGGCCCAGGGGCATCTCAGCGCACTGAAGCTTTCTTT.

In regard to this clone: In the same sample, other DNA sequences code for this CDR3. V and J are TRBV5-1 and TRBJ2-3, with 7 bases fitting TRBD1. V shed 0 bases, J shed 0 bases, and the junction held 1 base outside the gene matches. The CDR3 runs 15 residues. Germline V gene sequence: CDR1 SGHRS, CDR2 YFSETQ. Here the CDR3 reads CASSLEGGSTDTQYF. CDR3 in DNA: TGCGCCAGCAGCTTGGAAGGGGGCAGCACAGATACGCAGTATTTT.

The V and J genes are TRBV7-9 and TRBJ1-4; TRBD1 might be the D (6 bases). Trimming took 1 base from V and 2 from J, leaving 14 bases between them. The CDR3 extends over 17 amino acids. Germline CDR1 SEHNR, CDR2 FQNEAQ (reference sequence). The CDR3 protein is CASSLGVGAITNEKLFF. DNA for the CDR3: TGTGCCAGCAGCTTAGGTGTGGGGGCAATCACTAATGAAAAACTGTTTTTT.

The V and J genes are TRBV6-5 and TRBJ2-7, with D hard to call. V dropped 2 bases and J dropped 2 bases, with 7 bases sitting between them. The length of the CDR3 is 13 residues. CDR1 MNHEY and CDR2 SVGAGI come from the germline V gene. CDR3 in DNA: TGTGCCAGCAGTTACCGGGTAGCCTACGAGCAGTACTTC. The encoded protein is CASSYRVAYEQYF.

The chain recombines TRBV5-1 with TRBJ1-2; no firm D call. Germline lookup yields CDR1 SGHRS and CDR2 YFSETQ. The V end was cut by 2 bases, the J end by 4 bases, with 9 bases between. The CDR3 is made up of 13 amino acids. The CDR3 spells CASSLAQFYGYTF. As DNA, the CDR3 is TGCGCCAGCAGCTTAGCCCAGTTCTATGGCTACACCTTC.

V and J are TRBV6-6 and TRBJ2-2; D uncertain. V lost 0 bases and J 7 bases, leaving 3 bases between the germline ends. CDR3 length: 12 residues. The V gene's germline CDR1 is MNHNY and CDR2 SVGAGI (reference sequence). The CDR3 loop is CASSYSIGELFF. DNA for the CDR3: TGTGCCAGCAGTTACTCCATCGGGGAGCTGTTTTTT.

The genes are TRBV2 and TRBJ2-7; D possibly matches TRBD1 or TRBD2 (6 bases each). Germline V gene sequence: CDR1 SNHLY, CDR2 FYNNEI. CDR3 size: 13 residues. V dropped 3 bases and J dropped 3 bases, with 9 bases sitting between them. DNA for the CDR3: TGTGCCAGCAGTGACAGGGGAGGCTACGAGCAGTACTTC. It yields the protein CASSDRGGYEQYF.

The chain carries TRBV6-6 and TRBJ2-7; D perhaps matches TRBD2 (6 bases). The ends were cut back, 6 bases at V and 0 bases at J, with 15 bases in the middle. Germline V gene data show CDR1 as MNHNY and CDR2 as SVGAGI (reference sequence). CDR3 size: 15 residues. Written as DNA, the CDR3 is TGTGCCAGCAGCTCGAGCGGGCCCTCCTCCTACGAGCAGTACTTC. It translates to CASSSSGPSSYEQYF.

V usage is TRBV19 and J usage is TRBJ2-3, with unresolved D. The V end was cut by 4 bases, the J end by 4 bases, with 24 bases between. The CDR3 covers 18 residues. Germline V gene data show CDR1 as LNHDA and CDR2 as SQIVND (reference sequence). The DNA of the CDR3 is TGTGCCAGTAGTAGGTCTAGTAACGGTTACCGATCGGCAGATACGCAGTATTTT. Protein: CASSRSSNGYRSADTQYF.

Turning to this clone: Possible read error: a much larger clone is one base away. The rearrangement joins TRBV5-4 to TRBJ1-1, with D maybe TRBD1 (6 bases). V was clipped by 0 bases and J by 1 base, with 7 bases between them. This CDR3 has 14 residues. Germline CDR1 SGHNT, CDR2 YYREEE (reference sequence). The CDR3 nucleotides are TGTGCCAGCAGCTTGGACAGGGAGAACACTGAAGCTTTCTTT. This sequence encodes CASSLDRENTEAFF.

The chain combines TRBV11-2 with TRBJ1-2; weak D call: TRBD1 (5 bases). The CDR3 consists of 13 residues. CDR1 and CDR2 from the germline V gene are SGHAT and FQNNGV. Trimming cost V 1 base and J 8 bases, with 11 bases left between them. CDR3 nucleotide sequence: TGTGCCAGCAGCTTAGGCAGGGTGGACGGCTACACCTTC. Amino acid sequence: CASSLGRVDGYTF. Complete variable domain (other parts from reference TRBV11-2 and TRBJ1-2): EAGVAQSPRYKIIEKRQSVAFWCNPISGHATLYWYQQILGQGPKLLIQFQNNGVVDDSQLPKDRFSAERLKGVDSTLKIQPAKLEDSAVYLCASSLGRVDGYTFGSGTRLTVV.

The table lists this clone with a few counts. V is TRBV4-1 and J is TRBJ1-6; D is unresolved. Germline CDR1 MGHRA, CDR2 YSYEKL. Trimming took off 3 bases at V and 7 bases at J, with 10 bases between the two ends. The CDR3 is 14 residues long. CDR3 residues: CASSQLQGNSPLHF. The DNA of the CDR3 is TGCGCCAGCAGCCAGTTACAAGGGAATTCACCCCTCCACTTT.